This TCR beta chain was documented in a study of blood T cell repertoires in COVID-19. On the study more broadly: Samples of COVID-19 (acute and convalescent) were obtained from the United States, Italy and Spain. In each case, the material was cDNA or gDNA derived from T cells, B-cell-depleted T cells, or PBMCs.

In the study's own analysis: Using reference gene primer amplification, nucleated cell counts were estimated. The protocol was immunoSEQ multiplex PCR, while the TCRdb copy is restricted to in-frame clones and leaves out a portion. The DNA was the basis for D and trimming; V, J and clone size are from that table. The sample lists about 86,000 clones, roughly 88% occurring once. This receptor was obtained from an elderly woman with active or convalescent COVID-19. Sequenced material: peripheral blood.

CDR3 residues: CASSPGTNGEAFF. DNA of the CDR3: TGTGCCAGCTCACCAGGGACTAACGGTGAAGCTTTCTTT. The chain couples TRBV18 to TRBJ1-1, with D possibly TRBD1 on 5 matching bases. Germline assignment: CDR1 KGHSH and CDR2 LQKENI. The V and J ends lost 2 bases and 7 bases respectively, with 11 bases between them. The CDR3 covers 13 residues.